This T cell receptor (beta chain) was sequenced for a study of vaccination effects on CD4 cells after COVID-19. In the case of this clone: Its specificity is unknown.

CD4+ T cells specific for antigen were expanded with viral peptide pools by the ViraFEST assay before sequencing. Following an approximately 10-day culture, CD4+ T cells were purified. The cohort was immunized with two doses of either the BNT162b2 or mRNA-1273 vaccine. Vaccinated recipients, who were negative for nucleocapsid antibodies, had no history of SARS-CoV-2 infection. This CDR3 has 15 amino acids. Per germline, CDR1 SEHNR and CDR2 FQNEAQ (reference sequence). Trimming removed 2 bases at V and 1 base at J, with 9 bases between. TCRdb's table, derived via immunoSEQ multiplex PCR, lists solely in-frame clones and lacks some. Here the sample spans 9,500 to 15,000 clones, 65% to 75% being singletons.

The receptor was isolated from a human donor who received a COVID-19 vaccine. The sequences come from CD4+ T cells from PBMCs cultured with SARS-CoV-2 spike peptides, collected after COVID-19 vaccination. This chain links TRBV7-9 with TRBJ1-3; D unclear. In nucleotides, the CDR3 is TGTGCCAGCAGCTTAAAGGGTTTATCTGGAAACACCATATATTTT. Translation gives CASSLKGLSGNTIYF. Supplemented by reference TRBV7-9 and TRBJ1-3, the full variable domain reads DTGVSQNPRHKITKRGQNVTFRCDPISEHNRLYWYRQTLGQGPEFLTYFQNEAQLEKSRLLSDRFSAERPKGSFSTLEIQRTEQGDSAMYLCASSLKGLSGNTIYFGEGSWLTVV.